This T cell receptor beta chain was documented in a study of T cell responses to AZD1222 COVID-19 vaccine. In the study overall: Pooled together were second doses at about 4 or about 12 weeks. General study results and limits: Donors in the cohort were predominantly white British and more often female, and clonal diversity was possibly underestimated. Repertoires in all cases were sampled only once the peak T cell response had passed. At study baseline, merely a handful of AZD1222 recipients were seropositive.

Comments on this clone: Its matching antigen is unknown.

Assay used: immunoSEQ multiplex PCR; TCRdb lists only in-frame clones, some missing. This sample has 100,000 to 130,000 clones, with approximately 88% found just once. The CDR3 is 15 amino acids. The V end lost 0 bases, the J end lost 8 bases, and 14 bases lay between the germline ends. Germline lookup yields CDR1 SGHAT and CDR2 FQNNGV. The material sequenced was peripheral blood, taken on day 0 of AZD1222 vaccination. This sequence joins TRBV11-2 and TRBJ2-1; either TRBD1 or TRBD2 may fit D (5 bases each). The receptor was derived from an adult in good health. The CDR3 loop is CASSLDQRGADEQFF. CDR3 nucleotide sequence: TGTGCCAGCAGCTTAGATCAGAGGGGTGCGGATGAGCAGTTCTTC.